One and the same sample provided the 30 T cell receptor beta chains below, sequenced in a study of cytomegalovirus exposure and HLA in healthy donors (dated by TCRdb to 2015 to 2018). The library was generated by the immunoSEQ multiplex PCR assay. For the multiplex PCR, a mixture combining 60 forward primers for TCR Vbeta segments and 13 reverse primers for TCR Jbeta segments was used. TCRdb holds this immuneACCESS table with in-frame rearrangements only. Some clones are missing; in checked studies, unresolved V genes explain under half, and the rest has no known cause. The sample includes roughly 120,000 clones, with around 80% observed a single time. Around 5% of the sample lies in the top ten. Sequencing was carried out using PBMCs. These receptors were taken from a man younger than 40 in good health and CMV-seropositive.

CDR3 in amino acids: CASSLRGTEQYF. The DNA of the CDR3 is TGTGCCAGCAGCTTAAGGGGAACCGAGCAGTACTTC. The rearrangement joins TRBV11-2 to TRBJ2-7, with D perhaps matching TRBD1 (5 bases). Germline values: CDR1 SGHAT, CDR2 FQNNGV. CDR3 length: 12 residues. V shed 2 bases and J shed 6 bases, with 8 bases lying between them.

This clone showed up just a few times. This chain uses TRBV5-6 with TRBJ1-5; weak D call: TRBD1 (5 bases). There are 13 residues in the CDR3. Looked up from germline, CDR1 is SGHDT and CDR2 is YYEEEE. Between the trimmed V and J ends, which lost 7 bases and 4 bases, there was a span of 12 bases. This CDR3 is CASSGGLNQPQHF. In nucleotides, the CDR3 is TGTGCCAGCTCGGGGGGACTAAATCAGCCCCAGCATTTT.

This sequence joins TRBV5-5 and TRBJ2-2, with D uncertain. The CDR3 is made up of 16 amino acids. Germline V gene sequence: CDR1 SGHKS, CDR2 YYEKEE (reference sequence). Trimming removed 3 bases from V and 1 base from J, with 13 bases in between. The CDR3 DNA reads as TGTGCCAGCAGCTCAAACAGTGCACTGAACACCGGGGAGCTGTTTTTT. It yields the protein CASSSNSALNTGELFF.

Concerning this clone itself: At one end, the junction sequence differs from germline, possibly due to a read error. The rearrangement uses TRBV6-6 and TRBJ2-2, with 7 bases matching TRBD1. Germline CDR1 reads MNHNY; CDR2 reads SVGAGI (reference sequence). This CDR3 is built from 14 residues. Written as DNA, the CDR3 is TGTGCCAGCAGCCAACAGGGGAACCCCGGGGAGCTGTTTTTT. Protein product: CASSQQGNPGELFF.

The chain couples TRBV6-5 to TRBJ2-5; 7 bases are a match to TRBD2. The CDR3 covers 13 residues. V lost 6 bases, J lost 4 bases, and 5 bases stayed unmatched. Per the germline V gene, CDR1 is MNHEY and CDR2 is SVGAGI. In DNA, the CDR3 is TGTGCCAGCAGGCGGACTAGGGGAGAGACCCAGTACTTC. This sequence encodes CASRRTRGETQYF.

The chain employs TRBV28 and TRBJ1-2; 8 bases match TRBD1. The V gene's germline CDR1 is MDHEN and CDR2 SYDVKM. J was trimmed by 2 bases and V by 8 bases; bases with no gene match: 1. This CDR3 region has 12 residues. The CDR3, as DNA: TGTGCCAGCCGACAGGGGAACTATGGCTACACCTTC. Protein sequence: CASRQGNYGYTF.

The rearrangement links TRBV13 to TRBJ1-1; the D is unclear. The V gene's germline CDR1 is PRHDT and CDR2 FYEKMQ (reference sequence). The CDR3 extends over 12 amino acids. The V and J ends lost 3 bases and 9 bases respectively, with 11 bases between them. CDR3 bases: TGTGCCAGCAGCTTCGGACGGAGGCAAGCTTTCTTT. Its translation: CASSFGRRQAFF.

The chain recombines TRBV2 with TRBJ1-2; TRBD1 is a possible D gene (5 bases). Trimming took off 7 bases at V and 0 bases at J, with 12 bases between the two ends. Germline V gene sequence: CDR1 SNHLY, CDR2 FYNNEI. The CDR3 is 14 amino acids. The CDR3, as DNA: TGTGCCAGCAACACTGGGGGGACTAACTATGGCTACACCTTC. Translation: CASNTGGTNYGYTF.

With respect to this clone: In the same sample, other DNA sequences code for this CDR3. The chain is built from TRBV6-5 and TRBJ1-2, with D uncertain. Looked up from germline, CDR1 is MNHEY and CDR2 is SVGAGI. Trimming left V 0 bases short and J 5 bases short, with 16 bases between. The CDR3 runs to 16 residues. The CDR3 DNA sequence: TGTGCCAGCAGTTACTCGACCGGGGTACCGGGTTATGGCTACACCTTC. This gives the protein CASSYSTGVPGYGYTF.

The genes are TRBV6-5 and TRBJ2-7, with TRBD2 matching over 7 bases. CDR3 size: 15 residues. Germline loops: CDR1 MNHEY, CDR2 SVGAGI. Unmatched junction bases numbered 4, after V lost 0 bases and J lost 2 bases. The CDR3 reads CASSYSAGEAYEQYF. In DNA, the CDR3 is TGTGCCAGCAGTTACTCGGCGGGGGAGGCCTACGAGCAGTACTTC.

This clone was seen a single time. The chain is built from TRBV30 and TRBJ1-1; the D is unclear. Germline V CDR1 and CDR2: GTSNPN, SVGIG (reference sequence). This CDR3 is 11 amino acids long. V was shortened by 8 bases and J by 5 bases, with 12 bases between the two germline ends. The CDR3 loop reads CARHRETEAFF. The CDR3 region has the DNA TGTGCCCGCCATAGGGAGACTGAAGCTTTCTTT.

The gene calls are TRBV6-5 and TRBJ1-5, with D unresolved. In germline, CDR1 is MNHEY, CDR2 SVGAGI. The CDR3 totals 15 residues. Trimming took 6 bases from V and 7 from J, leaving 19 bases between them. CDR3 sequence (DNA): TGTGCCAGCAGAGAGGCGGCCCACCGGGTCCAGCCCCAGCATTTT. This encodes CASREAAHRVQPQHF.

The V gene is TRBV9, the J gene TRBJ1-2, with D maybe TRBD1 (6 bases). This CDR3 comprises 14 residues. Per the germline V gene, CDR1 is SGDLS and CDR2 is YYNGEE. Deletions cut 3 bases from V and 0 bases from J, with 9 bases between. CDR3 sequence: CASSGRTANYGYTF. CDR3 coding DNA: TGTGCCAGCAGCGGACGGACAGCTAACTATGGCTACACCTTC.

This chain links TRBV15 with TRBJ1-1; 10 nucleotides match TRBD1. The V gene's germline CDR1 is LNHNV and CDR2 YYDKDF (reference sequence). With 8 bases clipped from V and 0 bases from J, the junction kept 3 bases outside the gene matches. The CDR3 consists of 14 residues. CDR3 in DNA: TGTGCCACCGGACAGGGGGTTATGAACACTGAAGCTTTCTTT. Its protein is CATGQGVMNTEAFF.

The table lists this clone with a few counts. The chain joins TRBV7-9 to TRBJ1-4, with 8 nucleotides matching TRBD1. The V gene's germline CDR1 is SEHNR and CDR2 FQNEAQ (reference sequence). CDR3 length: 15 amino acids. V lost 4 bases and J lost 8; bases outside the gene matches: 9. CDR3 protein: CASSYGQGGEEKLFF. CDR3 bases: TGTGCCAGCAGCTACGGACAGGGAGGTGAGGAAAAACTGTTTTTT.

This chain links TRBV2 with TRBJ2-5; 11 bases agree with TRBD2. CDR1 is SNHLY, CDR2 FYNNEI, per germline. Trimming took 8 bases from V and 7 from J; bases not matched to a gene: 12. The CDR3 is 15 residues long. For the CDR3, the DNA is TGTGCCAGCCGTCGAGGTAGCGGGGGGGGAGGGACCCAGTACTTC. Encoded protein: CASRRGSGGGGTQYF.

The genes are TRBV7-2 and TRBJ2-3, with 8 positions matching TRBD2. CDR1 SGHTA and CDR2 FQGNSA come from the germline V gene. This CDR3 spans 15 amino acids. The J segment lost 1 base and the V segment lost 1 base, leaving 1 base of the junction unmatched. The DNA for the CDR3 is TGTGCCAGCAGCTTAGTTAGCGGGGGCACAGATACGCAGTATTTT. Translated: CASSLVSGGTDTQYF.

This sequence joins TRBV7-9 and TRBJ1-1; 10 bases agree with TRBD1. The CDR3 sequence is 18 residues long. J lost 0 bases, V lost 1 base, and 8 bases had no gene match. Germline-derived CDR1 and CDR2 are SEHNR and FQNEAQ (reference sequence). CDR3 coding DNA: TGTGCCAGCAGCTTAGAATCGACAGGGGGCGCGGTGAACACTGAAGCTTTCTTT. Protein product: CASSLESTGGAVNTEAFF.

The chain has TRBV4-2 and TRBJ1-4; 9 bases are shared with TRBD1. The CDR3 is 13 residues long. The germline V gene encodes CDR1 LGHNA and CDR2 YNFKEQ. The trim removed 6 bases at V and 7 bases at J, leaving 3 bases unmatched. The chain's CDR3 is CASRGTGSEKLFF. The CDR3, as DNA: TGTGCCAGCAGGGGGACAGGGAGTGAAAAACTGTTTTTT.

Only a few counts were recorded for this clone. The chain uses TRBV7-6 and TRBJ2-7; 9 positions agree with TRBD1. The ends lost 5 bases at V and 5 bases at J; junction bases unmatched: 10. The CDR3 loop spans 15 amino acids. Germline assignment: CDR1 SGHVS and CDR2 FNYEAQ. The CDR3 protein is CASSVGQGRIDEQYF. In nucleotides, the CDR3 is TGTGCCAGCAGCGTCGGACAGGGGCGCATCGACGAGCAGTACTTC.

This clone was seen just once. The chain carries TRBV5-5 and TRBJ2-5; the match to TRBD1 covers 9 bases. The J call may not be correct, given that the DNA end is closer to TRBJ2-7. The germline V gene encodes CDR1 SGHKS and CDR2 YYEKEE (reference sequence). This CDR3 region has 15 residues. The CDR3 loop reads CASSLGSGQGYEQYF. In DNA form, the CDR3 reads TGTGCCAGCAGCTTGGGTTCGGGACAGGGCTACGAGCAGTACTTC.

The V gene is TRBV6-6, the J gene TRBJ1-5; no reliable D call. V was shortened by 6 bases and J by 0 bases, with 12 bases between the two germline ends. The germline gives CDR1 MNHNY, CDR2 SVGAGI (reference sequence). The length of the CDR3 is 15 residues. CDR3 residues: CASSFRGDSNQPQHF. CDR3 coding DNA: TGTGCCAGCAGCTTCCGAGGAGATAGCAATCAGCCCCAGCATTTT.

In this sample, this clone turned up once. V and J are TRBV2 and TRBJ2-3; TRBD1 matches 7 bases. The CDR3 sequence is 14 residues long. The germline gives CDR1 SNHLY, CDR2 FYNNEI. The trim removed 4 bases at V and 1 base at J, leaving 2 bases unmatched. In nucleotides, the CDR3 is TGTGCCAGCAGTGCAACAGGGGGCACAGATACGCAGTATTTT. Translation gives CASSATGGTDTQYF.

This chain links TRBV10-2 with TRBJ2-1; 15 nucleotides agree with TRBD2. V lost 5 bases, J lost 7 bases, and 6 bases stayed unmatched. CDR3 size: 16 residues. Germline V lookup: CDR1 WSHSY, CDR2 SAAADI. The CDR3 bases are TGCGCCAGCAGTTGGACTAGCGGGGGGGCCTTGAATGAGCAGTTCTTC. Amino acids: CASSWTSGGALNEQFF.

This clone came up once. The V gene is TRBV19, the J gene TRBJ1-2, with no clear D. CDR1 LNHDA and CDR2 SQIVND come from the germline V gene (reference sequence). The CDR3 is 14 residues long. With 6 bases removed from V and 10 bases from J, the gap between germline ends came to 21 bases. CDR3: CASSQTREGWDYTF. The CDR3 DNA reads as TGTGCCAGTAGCCAAACACGGGAGGGCTGGGACTACACCTTC.

The chain is built from TRBV5-6 and TRBJ2-7, with TRBD1 matching 7 bases. CDR3 size: 15 residues. Germline V lookup: CDR1 SGHDT, CDR2 YYEEEE. Trimming cost V 4 bases and J 2 bases; bases outside gene matches: 9. CDR3: CASSPAATGTYEQYF. In DNA form, the CDR3 reads TGTGCCAGCAGCCCGGCGGCGACAGGGACCTACGAGCAGTACTTC.

This clone was seen a single time. V gene TRBV6-5 combines with J gene TRBJ2-2; 12 positions agree with TRBD2. V lost 10 bases to trimming and J lost 7 bases; unmatched junction nucleotides: 10. The CDR3 contains 15 residues. Germline V CDR1 and CDR2: MNHEY, SVGAGI. The CDR3 nucleotides are TGTGCCACCGGACTAGCGGGGCAATCGGTCGGGGAGCTGTTTTTT. Translating gives CATGLAGQSVGELFF.

This clone was detected only a few times. The rearrangement links TRBV5-1 to TRBJ1-4, with 9 bases that match TRBD1. With 2 bases clipped from V and 3 bases from J, the junction kept 5 bases outside the gene matches. This CDR3 is built from 16 residues. Germline V CDR1 and CDR2: SGHRS, YFSETQ. In DNA form, the CDR3 reads TGCGCCAGCAGCTTACAGGGGGCCGAAGCTAATGAAAAACTGTTTTTT. It codes for CASSLQGAEANEKLFF.

This clone was detected only a few times. The rearrangement joins TRBV6-4 to TRBJ2-3, with 8 bases identical to TRBD2. CDR3 length equals 15 residues. J gave up 1 base and V 3 bases, and 3 bases lay outside the gene matches. CDR1 and CDR2 from the germline V gene are MRHNA and SNTAGT. The CDR3 nucleotides are TGTGCCAGCAGTGAGGCTAGCGGGCGCACAGATACGCAGTATTTT. It specifies CASSEASGRTDTQYF.

V gene TRBV28 combines with J gene TRBJ1-2; D may be TRBD1 (5 bases). This CDR3 comprises 14 residues. V was shortened by 6 bases and J by 5 bases, with 16 bases between the two germline ends. Germline V gives CDR1 MDHEN, CDR2 SYDVKM. The CDR3 bases are TGTGCCAGCAGGAGACCTGGGGCAGGATATGGCTACACCTTC. Translating it yields CASRRPGAGYGYTF.